A selection of T cell receptor beta chains follows, all from one sample in a study of cytomegalovirus exposure and HLA in healthy donors. Assay: immunoSEQ multiplex PCR; the TCRdb copy retains only in-frame clones and omits some. The data show 250,000 to 350,000 clones, with approximately 90% seen just once and around 4.2% held by the top ten. Sequencing was carried out using PBMCs. The receptor set was obtained from a man aged 35 to 55 in good health and CMV-seropositive. Both conserved end residues are part of each CDR3.

CDR3aa	v_gene	j_gene
CASSLAGSSVSYEQYF	TRBV5-6	TRBJ2-7
CSVGSGTDTQYF	TRBV29-1	TRBJ2-3
CASSLRGDRGRTDTQYF	TRBV7-3	TRBJ2-3
CASSEPREAWNTEAFF	TRBV2	TRBJ1-1
CASKPSGGKETQYF	TRBV2	TRBJ2-5
CASSMTGPSGANVQTF	TRBV27	TRBJ2-6
CASSRLGYRSYEQYF	TRBV6-5	TRBJ2-7
CASSVTGGEGEQYF	TRBV9	TRBJ2-7
CASSLGGVYEQYF	TRBV7-2	NA
CASISFPGPLHF	TRBV2	TRBJ1-6
CSVERGTGGELDTQYF	TRBV29-1	TRBJ2-3
CASSLFAPNTGELFF	TRBV5-1	TRBJ2-2
CASGYRGLTDTQYF	TRBV7-2	TRBJ2-3
CASRAGTGESEQYF	TRBV5-1	TRBJ2-7
CASSSTGCNEQFF	TRBV5-6	TRBJ2-1
CASSDRQGGTGELFF	TRBV6-4	TRBJ2-2
CARSLCTYEQYF	TRBV5-3	TRBJ2-7
CASLPQGRVPDTQYF	TRBV2	TRBJ2-3
CASSPQGAVGYTF	TRBV18	TRBJ1-2
CASSQDPGGSSGANVLTF	TRBV4-3	TRBJ2-6
CASSLTEGEKLFF	TRBV7-3	TRBJ1-4
CASSMGQRPDTQYF	TRBV11-3	TRBJ2-3
CASSLLTSGRGNEQYF	TRBV7-2	TRBJ2-7
CATLDRGVGAQYF	TRBV10-3	TRBJ2-5
CASSFYDRGYEQYF	TRBV5-1	TRBJ2-7
CASSLGTDGGAGYTF	TRBV28	TRBJ1-2
CASSPRVAGEPAASYNEQFF	TRBV4-3	TRBJ2-1
CASVDRSGNTIYF	TRBV28	TRBJ1-3
CASSQWTSGRTHNEQFF	TRBV4-2	TRBJ2-1
CASSGGYGYTF	TRBV6-1	TRBJ1-2
CSSSADREVQPQHF	TRBV7-9	TRBJ1-5
CASSPDRGRVEGEAFF	TRBV18	TRBJ1-1
CASSSRTGSEAFF	TRBV5-1	TRBJ1-1
CASSPGTGARGEKLFF	TRBV19	TRBJ1-4
CASRPTGGYTEAFF	TRBV27	TRBJ1-1
CASSPQRSSQETQYF	TRBV5-4	TRBJ2-5
CSVVRQGLHYGYTF	TRBV29-1	TRBJ1-2
CANESQPQHF	TRBV19	TRBJ1-5
CASSPGGSYEQYF	TRBV7-2	TRBJ2-7
CASSYKGQGYNEQFF	TRBV6-5	TRBJ2-1
CASSPIATGGDEQYF	TRBV27	TRBJ2-7
CAISESVRGLYEQYF	TRBV10-3	TRBJ2-7
CASSHPGQGNYEQYF	TRBV4-1	TRBJ2-7
CSVEMGLAMDNEQFF	TRBV29-1	TRBJ2-1
CASGKAYEQYF	TRBV7-9	TRBJ2-7
CASSPDSGEQYF	TRBV10-1	TRBJ2-7
CASSRSLGGTEAFF	TRBV14	TRBJ1-1
CASSFAEGNQPQHF	TRBV7-2	TRBJ1-5
CASAGYLAKNIQYF	TRBV7-9	TRBJ2-4
CASSQDWGLAGDDEQFF	TRBV4-3	TRBJ2-1
CASSTGETQYF	TRBV18	TRBJ2-5
CASSLDRGSYNEQFF	TRBV11-3	TRBJ2-1
CASSFVLNTEAFF	TRBV28	TRBJ1-1
CASSFQGQPQHF	TRBV27	TRBJ1-5